The text below deals with one TCR beta chain. Its antigen remains unidentified. The data were obtained in a study of T-cell memory formation after mild COVID-19. General study results and limits: The second-wave clones peaking on day 37 were not confirmed as SARS-CoV-2-specific. Pre-infection memory showed some responding clones, and this suggested that cross-reactive memory joined.

Constant-segment primers were used for 5'RACE, and the resulting TCR alpha and TCR beta cDNA libraries carried sample barcodes and UMIs. TCRdb processed the 5' RACE reads anew with MiXCR; each CDR3 protein has one entry. Counted here are 190,000 or so distinct CDR3 sequences, 25% to 35% occurring once; the ten biggest clones make up more than 9.5%. Source material: PBMCs or a T cell subset sorted from them (not recorded which). The sequence came from an adult woman who had mild COVID-19 (a few samples of this study predate the infection). Cell type and time point are not known.

In nucleotides, the CDR3 is TGTGCCCTAGGAGGGGGGGAACCCTACGAGCAGTACTTC. Translating it yields CALGGGEPYEQYF. The chain links TRBV7-9 to TRBJ2-7, with D possibly matching TRBD2 (7 bases). The V gene's germline CDR1 is SEHNR and CDR2 FQNEAQ (reference sequence). Trimming shortened V by 11 bases and J by 2 bases, and 16 bases separated the two germline ends. This CDR3 contains 13 residues.